The entry that follows covers one T cell receptor beta chain sequence. Its target is not known. Produced via immunoSEQ multiplex PCR; TCRdb's table is partial and in-frame only. The sample has 85,000 to 95,000 clones, around 89% seen once. This specimen belongs to a study of T cell responses to AZD1222 COVID-19 vaccine. Trimming stripped 1 base from V and 6 bases from J, with 9 bases between. CDR3 size: 13 residues. Germline V lookup: CDR1 SGHVS, CDR2 FQNEAQ. Study outcomes and limitations: Following two doses of AZD1222, Spike-specific TCR breadth and depth rose.

The gene calls are TRBV7-8 and TRBJ1-1; D gene unclear. The sequence was obtained from an adult who received the AZD1222 COVID-19 vaccine. Specimen: peripheral blood, collected 28 days after the second AZD1222 dose. The CDR3 sequence is CASSLEGWAEAFF. In DNA, the CDR3 is TGTGCCAGCAGCTTAGAGGGTTGGGCTGAAGCTTTCTTT.